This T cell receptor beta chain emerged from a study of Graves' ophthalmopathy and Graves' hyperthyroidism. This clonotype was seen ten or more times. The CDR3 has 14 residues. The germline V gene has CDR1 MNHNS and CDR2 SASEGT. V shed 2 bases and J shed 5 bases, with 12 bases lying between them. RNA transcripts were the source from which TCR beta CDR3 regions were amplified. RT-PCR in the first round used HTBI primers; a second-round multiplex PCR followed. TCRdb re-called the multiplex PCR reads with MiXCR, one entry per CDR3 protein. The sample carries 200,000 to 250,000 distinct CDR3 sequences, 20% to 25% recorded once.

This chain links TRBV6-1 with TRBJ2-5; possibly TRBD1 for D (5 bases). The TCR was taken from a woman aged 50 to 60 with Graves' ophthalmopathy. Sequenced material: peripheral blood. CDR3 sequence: CASSEQGNLETQYF. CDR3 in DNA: TGTGCCAGCAGTGAACAGGGAAACCTGGAGACCCAGTACTTC.